The 8 T cell receptor beta chains below were found in one sample sequenced in a study of spatial heterogeneity in lung cancer (dated by TCRdb to between 2018 and 2020). What these receptors recognize is not known. The library was produced with 5' RACE. Instrument used: NextSeq 500. TCRdb cleaned the public reads at Q25 with fastp, built clones with MiXCR and kept in-frame beta chains. Rows with one shared CDR3 protein collapse into an entry with the most common genes and DNA. For this sample there are 2,000 or so distinct CDR3 sequences; around 9.3% appear just once. Around a tenth of the sample lies in the top ten. The time point label corresponds to: sample taken at primary tumor resection. Points the paper makes about the study in general: A correlation was observed between the number of expanded intratumoral alpha and beta TCRs and the tumor nonsynonymous mutation count.

The source material was lung tumor tissue, sampled at surgery. These receptors came from a female donor with early-stage non-small cell lung cancer.

By proportion, this clonotype is medium-sized (0.01 to 0.1%). This chain connects TRBV20-1 to TRBJ2-1, with 7 positions matching TRBD1. J was trimmed by 0 bases and V by 1 base; bases with no gene match: 6. This CDR3 region has 16 residues. Germline CDR1 reads DFQATT; CDR2 reads SNEGSKA (reference sequence). In DNA, the CDR3 is TGCAGTGCTAGAGCGACAGGGCTTTACTCCTACAATGAGCAGTTCTTC. Translation: CSARATGLYSYNEQFF.

This clonotype is labeled medium-sized (0.01 to 0.1%). This chain links TRBV11-3 with TRBJ2-5; D is perhaps TRBD1 (6 bases). CDR1 is SGHNT, CDR2 YENEEA, per germline. The CDR3 consists of 13 residues. Deletions cut 3 bases from V and 7 bases from J, with 12 bases between. This CDR3 is CASSFQDRGTQYF. In nucleotides, the CDR3 is TGTGCCAGCAGCTTCCAGGACAGAGGGACCCAGTACTTC.

The V and J genes are TRBV7-8 and TRBJ2-1; TRBD2 matches at 16 bases. CDR3 length: 21 amino acids. CDR1 SGHVS and CDR2 FQNEAQ come from the germline V gene. V trimming: 2 bases; J trimming: 0 bases; junction bases outside the gene matches: 10. The CDR3 coding sequence is TGTGCCAGCAGCTTACCCGGGACTAGCGGGAGGGTATTGAGCTCCTACAATGAGCAGTTCTTC. This codes for CASSLPGTSGRVLSSYNEQFF. The complete variable domain, with remaining parts taken from reference TRBV7-8 and TRBJ2-1, reads GAGVSQSPRYKVAKRGQDVALRCDPISGHVSLFWYQQALGQGPEFLTYFQNEAQLDKSGLPSDRFFAERPEGSVSTLKIQRTQQEDSAVYLCASSLPGTSGRVLSSYNEQFFGPGTRLTVL.

This clonotype counts as medium-sized (0.01 to 0.1%). The genes are TRBV4-1 and TRBJ2-1; D possibly corresponds to TRBD2 (5 bases). V shed 2 bases and J shed 0 bases, with 14 bases lying between them. CDR3 length: 17 amino acids. Per germline, CDR1 MGHRA and CDR2 YSYEKL. Written as DNA, the CDR3 is TGCGCCAGCAGCCAACGCACGATAGGGAGCTCCTACAATGAGCAGTTCTTC. Its protein product is CASSQRTIGSSYNEQFF.

This clonotype is categorized as large. V and J are TRBV18 and TRBJ1-4, with no clear D. Germline CDR1 is KGHSH and CDR2 is LQKENI. V was cut by 3 bases and J by 5 bases, with 7 bases left in between. This CDR3 region has 13 residues. The CDR3 loop is CASSPGRNEKLFF. The CDR3 bases are TGTGCCAGCTCACCTGGAAGGAATGAAAAACTGTTTTTT.

This clonotype is medium-sized in the sample. The V call is TRBV4-2, the J call TRBJ2-7; no reliable D call. Trimming shortened V by 5 bases and J by 6 bases, and 14 bases separated the two germline ends. The CDR3 runs 13 residues. Per the germline V gene, CDR1 is LGHNA and CDR2 is YNFKEQ. CDR3 protein: CASSSGPRGEQYF. The CDR3 DNA is TGTGCCAGCAGCTCGGGCCCGCGAGGCGAGCAGTACTTC.

This clonotype counts as large. V usage is TRBV4-1 and J usage is TRBJ1-4, with D tentatively TRBD1 (6 bases). The V end lost 0 bases, the J end lost 7 bases, and 15 bases lay between the germline ends. Looked up from germline, CDR1 is MGHRA and CDR2 is YSYEKL. This CDR3 has 16 amino acids. This CDR3 is CASSQDWGGLGEKLFF. CDR3 DNA: TGCGCCAGCAGCCAAGATTGGGGGGGCTTAGGTGAAAAACTGTTTTTT.

The rearrangement joins TRBV2 to TRBJ1-4; 7 bases match TRBD1. The CDR3 is 15 amino acids. Germline V lookup: CDR1 SNHLY, CDR2 FYNNEI. V dropped 8 bases and J dropped 7; count of bases not matched to a gene: 13. CDR3 in DNA: TGTGCCAGCCACGCTCCTGGAGGGGGCACTGAAAAACTGTTTTTT. Protein product: CASHAPGGGTEKLFF.